A single sample gave rise to the 18 T cell receptor beta chains below, sequenced in a study of siplizumab effects on memory and regulatory T cells. The protocol was immunoSEQ multiplex PCR, while the TCRdb copy is restricted to in-frame clones and leaves out a portion. The data contain some 100,000 clones, roughly 96% of them singletons. Sequencing was carried out using naive CD4+ T cells sorted from blood. These receptor sequences come from a human donor in good health.

This clone occurred once. The chain uses TRBV7-9 and TRBJ1-4; D not resolved. V was clipped by 1 base and J by 4 bases, with 7 bases between them. Germline V CDR1 and CDR2: SEHNR, FQNEAQ (reference sequence). CDR3 length equals 14 residues. The CDR3 sequence is CASSLGQLNEKLFF. CDR3 in DNA: TGTGCCAGCAGCTTAGGGCAGCTTAATGAAAAACTGTTTTTT.

The chain is built from TRBV18 and TRBJ2-3, with D hard to call. Germline V gives CDR1 KGHSH, CDR2 LQKENI. Trimming pared 0 bases from V and 5 bases from J, leaving 6 bases between. The CDR3 sequence is 13 residues long. The CDR3 bases are TGTGCCAGCTCACCACCTTCTGGAGATACGCAGTATTTT. It translates to CASSPPSGDTQYF.

A note on this clone: This specimen includes other DNA sequences encoding the same CDR3. V and J are TRBV18 and TRBJ1-1, with a weak D call TRBD1 (6 bases). The V and J ends lost 6 bases and 5 bases respectively, with 13 bases between them. CDR3 length: 13 residues. Germline-derived CDR1 and CDR2 are KGHSH and LQKENI. In DNA form, the CDR3 reads TGTGCCAGCTCCCCCCTAGGGGGGACTGAAGCTTTCTTT. Residues: CASSPLGGTEAFF.

The V gene is TRBV27, the J gene TRBJ2-7; perhaps D is TRBD1 or TRBD2 (7 bases each). The CDR3 is 14 amino acids. Trimming pared 5 bases from V and 6 bases from J, leaving 17 bases between. Germline CDR1 and CDR2: MNHEY and SMNVEV (reference sequence). CDR3 in amino acids: CASSPQGRAAEQYF. CDR3 nucleotide sequence: TGTGCCAGCAGTCCACAGGGGAGGGCCGCCGAGCAGTACTTC.

This chain uses TRBV10-3 with TRBJ2-2; D is perhaps TRBD2 (5 bases). Germline CDR1 reads ENHRY; CDR2 reads SYGVKD. There are 12 residues in the CDR3. Trimming pared 4 bases from V and 6 bases from J, leaving 6 bases between. CDR3: CAISGGSGELFF. CDR3 nucleotide sequence: TGTGCCATCAGTGGAGGGTCCGGGGAGCTGTTTTTT.

This sequence joins TRBV5-1 and TRBJ2-3; TRBD1 aligns across 11 bases. The CDR3 is 15 residues long. V shed 3 bases, J shed 5 bases, and the junction held 5 bases outside the gene matches. Looked up from germline, CDR1 is SGHRS and CDR2 is YFSETQ. The CDR3 region is CASSSGTGGVDTQYF. The CDR3 DNA sequence: TGCGCCAGCAGCTCCGGGACAGGGGGTGTAGATACGCAGTATTTT.

The chain joins TRBV28 to TRBJ1-5, with D hard to call. This CDR3 is 15 amino acids long. V lost 4 bases and J 3 bases, leaving 13 bases between the germline ends. Germline V gene data show CDR1 as MDHEN and CDR2 as SYDVKM. The CDR3 loop reads CASSYTGRDNQPQHF. CDR3 nucleotides: TGTGCCAGCAGTTATACGGGGAGGGACAATCAGCCCCAGCATTTT.

The genes are TRBV9 and TRBJ2-1, with 11 positions matching TRBD2. The junction had 8 bases not matched to a gene; V was cut back by 3 bases and J by 6 bases. Germline lookup yields CDR1 SGDLS and CDR2 YYNGEE. This CDR3 has 16 residues. CDR3 nucleotides: TGTGCCAGCAGCGGAGTTAGCGGGGGGGCTGGCAATGAGCAGTTCTTC. The encoded protein is CASSGVSGGAGNEQFF.

This chain links TRBV18 with TRBJ2-5; D might be TRBD2 (5 bases). Germline-derived CDR1 and CDR2 are KGHSH and LQKENI. This CDR3 contains 13 residues. The V and J ends lost 2 bases and 5 bases respectively, with 9 bases between them. The CDR3 loop reads CASSPMGVETQYF. The CDR3 nucleotides read TGTGCCAGCTCACCAATGGGAGTGGAGACCCAGTACTTC.

The chain has TRBV5-6 and TRBJ1-5; TRBD1 matches 8 bases. Trimming cost V 4 bases and J 9 bases; bases outside gene matches: 9. Germline V gene sequence: CDR1 SGHDT, CDR2 YYEEEE. CDR3 length equals 14 residues. This CDR3 is CASSAGQGYVPQHF. The DNA for the CDR3 is TGTGCCAGCAGCGCCGGACAGGGATATGTGCCCCAGCATTTT.

The V and J genes are TRBV4-1 and TRBJ2-2; D is possibly TRBD1 (6 bases). The CDR3 contains 17 residues. The germline gives CDR1 MGHRA, CDR2 YSYEKL. Trimming took off 4 bases at V and 4 bases at J, with 19 bases between the two ends. CDR3 coding DNA: TGCGCCAGCAGCCCATCTGGGCAGGGGTTTGGCACCGGGGAGCTGTTTTTT. It yields the protein CASSPSGQGFGTGELFF.

The genes are TRBV5-1 and TRBJ2-5; 13 nucleotides line up with TRBD2. After removal of 1 base from V and 4 bases from J, the junction contained 1 base not matched to a gene. Germline CDR1 SGHRS, CDR2 YFSETQ. The CDR3 is made up of 15 amino acids. The DNA for the CDR3 is TGCGCCAGCAGCTTGACTAGCGGGGGGGGAGAGACCCAGTACTTC. This translates into CASSLTSGGGETQYF.

The CDR3 region is CASSSPRTLQETQYF. CDR3 nucleotide sequence: TGTGCCAGCAGCTCACCTAGGACTCTCCAAGAGACCCAGTACTTC. J is TRBJ2-5 and V is TRBV11-2, with a weak D call TRBD2 (5 bases). Trimming took 4 bases from V and 1 from J, leaving 13 bases between them. From germline, CDR1 is SGHAT and CDR2 FQNNGV. This CDR3 is built from 15 residues. The whole variable domain, filled in from reference TRBV11-2 and TRBJ2-5, reads EAGVAQSPRYKIIEKRQSVAFWCNPISGHATLYWYQQILGQGPKLLIQFQNNGVVDDSQLPKDRFSAERLKGVDSTLKIQPAKLEDSAVYLCASSSPRTLQETQYFGPGTRLLVL.

This chain links TRBV25-1 with TRBJ2-5; TRBD2 is a possible D gene (6 bases). Trimming removed 3 bases from V and 1 base from J, with 18 bases in between. This CDR3 has 17 residues. CDR1 is MGHDK, CDR2 SYGVNS, per germline. DNA for the CDR3: TGTGCCAGCAGTGAGGGACTCGCTGTCCGGGGCCAAGAGACCCAGTACTTC. Translated, it gives CASSEGLAVRGQETQYF. The complete variable domain, with remaining parts taken from reference TRBV25-1 and TRBJ2-5, reads EADIYQTPRYLVIGTGKKITLECSQTMGHDKMYWYQQDPGMELHLIHYSYGVNSTEKGDLSSESTVSRIRTEHFPLTLESARPSHTSQYLCASSEGLAVRGQETQYFGPGTRLLVL.

The chain joins TRBV28 to TRBJ1-5, with unresolved D. The CDR3 runs 16 residues. V was shortened by 8 bases and J by 1 base, with 18 bases between the two germline ends. Germline V lookup: CDR1 MDHEN, CDR2 SYDVKM. The CDR3 bases are TGTGCCAGCGCCGTTAGGAGAATATCGAGCAATCAGCCCCAGCATTTT. This translates into CASAVRRISSNQPQHF.

The V and J genes are TRBV7-3 and TRBJ2-2; 8 nucleotides agree with TRBD2. J lost 4 bases, V lost 2 bases, and 6 bases had no gene match. The CDR3 is 16 amino acids. Germline V lookup: CDR1 SGHTA, CDR2 FQGTGA. CDR3 region: CASSLFPGGVTGELFF. The DNA for the CDR3 is TGTGCCAGCAGCTTATTTCCCGGGGGGGTCACCGGGGAGCTGTTTTTT.

The chain recombines TRBV7-3 with TRBJ2-7; 9 bases agree with TRBD1. CDR3 size: 15 residues. The germline V gene encodes CDR1 SGHTA and CDR2 FQGTGA. With V trimmed by 2 bases and J by 2 bases, 4 bases remained unmatched. The CDR3 DNA is TGTGCCAGCAGCTTAGGACAGGGGATAGCCTACGAGCAGTACTTC. Encoded protein: CASSLGQGIAYEQYF.

The genes are TRBV2 and TRBJ2-2; maybe TRBD2 (5 bases). Deletions cut 7 bases from V and 2 bases from J, with 14 bases between. CDR1 SNHLY and CDR2 FYNNEI come from the germline V gene. This CDR3 has 15 amino acids. Here the CDR3 reads CASTQASFNTGELFF. The CDR3 nucleotides read TGTGCCAGCACCCAAGCTAGCTTTAACACCGGGGAGCTGTTTTTT.